This T cell receptor (beta chain) originates from a study of shared clonotypes between healthy human individuals. In the study's own analysis: Filtering differed, since immunoSEQ gave only junction sequences and no quality scores. Some clones are missing from TCRdb's copy, which holds only in-frame ones; the method was immunoSEQ multiplex PCR. The DNA gave D and trimming, while V, J and clone size come from that table. The sample lists approximately 2.1 million clones, approximately 93% seen once, with 0.35% to 0.5% in the top ten. Germline CDR1 and CDR2: MDHEN and SYDVKM. The CDR3 is 16 residues long. The trim removed 5 bases at V and 7 bases at J, leaving 12 bases unmatched.

The receptor was isolated from a man between 18 and 35 years old in good health. Some clones in this sample may be carry-over from other donors' samples. What was sequenced was naive CD4+ T cells from PBMCs. Subset specified: CD45RA+ positively selected. The rearrangement uses TRBV28 and TRBJ2-1; 9 nucleotides agree with TRBD2. This chain's CDR3 is CASSLRREGRRNEQFF. For the CDR3, the DNA is TGTGCCAGCAGTCTCCGGCGGGAGGGCCGGAGGAATGAGCAGTTCTTC.